This T cell receptor beta chain was identified during a study of regulatory T cells in long-lasting Graves disease. Libraries of TCR beta came from iRepertoire HTBI primers plus Arm-PCR of CDR3 regions. Each CDR3 protein gets one entry after TCRdb re-called the multiplex PCR reads with MiXCR. Among hundreds of thousands of distinct CDR3 sequences, under 20% were seen once, and the ten largest hold 15% to 20%. Time point indicated: newly diagnosed GD, antithyroid drugs for less than 3 months. RNA from PBMCs was the source of the TCR library. This clonotype was recorded many times. These same data were also listed under a study on T cells in Graves' hyperthyroidism and ophthalmopathy. This second study notes: Graves' hyperthyroidism showing no ophthalmopathy progression within 18 months was considered stable. Investigators excluded patients with uncontrolled infection, other autoimmune disease, pregnancy or lactation. An initial round of RT-PCR targeting the TCR CDR3 relied on the HTBI primer set.

This receptor was obtained from a woman aged 30 to 39 with Graves disease. Sequenced here: peripheral blood mononuclear cells (PBMCs), sampled at new diagnosis, from a patient treated with antithyroid drugs.

The CDR3 loop is CSVEDGGFGNRALGYGYTF. The CDR3 nucleotides are TGCAGCGTTGAAGACGGGGGATTTGGGAACAGGGCACTTGGTTATGGCTACACCTTC. The chain links TRBV29-1 to TRBJ1-2, with D possibly TRBD1 on 6 matching bases. Germline CDR1 and CDR2: SQVTM and ANQGSEA. The V end lost 0 bases, the J end lost 5 bases, and 28 bases lay between the germline ends. This CDR3 comprises 19 residues.